The next 16 T cell receptor beta chains were all read from a single sample in a study of control samples from healthy donors and cancer patients. TCRdb keeps only in-frame clones here, not all; method: immunoSEQ multiplex PCR. The sample has about 100,000 clones, around 81% seen once. Sample: blood. These receptors were collected from a man aged 25 to 40 in good health.

The chain couples TRBV7-3 to TRBJ2-7, with 7 bases aligning to TRBD1. The CDR3 has 14 amino acids. Germline CDR1 SGHTA, CDR2 FQGTGA. Trimming removed 6 bases from V and 6 bases from J; junction bases left unmatched: 11. Here the CDR3 reads CASSLTGISSEQYF. CDR3 nucleotides: TGTGCCAGCAGTTTGACAGGGATCAGCAGCGAGCAGTACTTC.

This rearrangement joins TRBV30 to TRBJ2-3; D is ambiguous. The germline CDR1 and CDR2 sequences are GTSNPN and SVGIG (reference sequence). The CDR3 has 17 amino acids. V gave up 0 bases and J gave up 0 bases, with 16 bases separating them. This CDR3 reads CAWSVLDRAVSTDTQYF. Here the CDR3 DNA reads TGTGCCTGGAGTGTACTGGATAGGGCAGTGAGCACAGATACGCAGTATTTT.

This clone was counted a single time. The chain recombines TRBV7-8 with TRBJ1-1, with 7 bases identical to TRBD1. CDR3 length equals 12 residues. V dropped 5 bases and J dropped 13; count of bases not matched to a gene: 10. CDR1 is SGHVS, CDR2 FQNEAQ, per germline. CDR3 in amino acids: CASSVGTAQSFF. In nucleotides, the CDR3 is TGTGCCAGCAGCGTAGGGACAGCTCAAAGTTTCTTT.

The V call is TRBV24-1, the J call TRBJ1-6, with 7 bases matching TRBD1. The CDR3 runs to 14 residues. Germline V gene sequence: CDR1 KGHDR, CDR2 SFDVKD. V was pared by 8 bases and J by 6 bases, with 6 bases of the junction left unmatched. Here the CDR3 reads CATMINRGNSPLHF. The CDR3 bases are TGTGCCACCATGATTAACAGGGGTAATTCACCCCTCCACTTT.

The V call is TRBV4-2, the J call TRBJ2-3; D gene ambiguous. This CDR3 comprises 15 residues. Trimming cost V 1 base and J 0 bases, with 8 bases left between them. Germline V lookup: CDR1 LGHNA, CDR2 YNFKEQ. CDR3 DNA sequence: TGTGCCAGCAGCCAAGGCACTCCTAGCACAGATACGCAGTATTTT. As protein: CASSQGTPSTDTQYF.

The V gene is TRBV20-1, the J gene TRBJ1-4, with no clear D. With 3 bases removed from V and 6 bases from J, the gap between germline ends came to 11 bases. Germline values: CDR1 DFQATT, CDR2 SNEGSKA (reference sequence). This CDR3 is 13 amino acids long. The CDR3 region is CSASGNGHEKLFF. CDR3 bases: TGCAGTGCTAGTGGGAATGGGCATGAAAAACTGTTTTTT.

This chain uses TRBV2 with TRBJ1-1; 7 bases line up with TRBD1. Germline V gene data show CDR1 as SNHLY and CDR2 as FYNNEI. V was clipped by 7 bases and J by 8 bases; unmatched bases: 13. This CDR3 region has 14 residues. The CDR3 nucleotides read TGTGCCAGCAACAGGGGAAGGGAGAACTCCGAAGCTTTCTTT. It is translated as CASNRGRENSEAFF.

The rearrangement links TRBV11-3 to TRBJ2-7, with D unclear. Germline V gene sequence: CDR1 SGHNT, CDR2 YENEEA. V was cut by 4 bases and J by 8 bases, with 9 bases left in between. The CDR3 extends over 11 amino acids. The CDR3 loop is CASSSAGQQYF. The CDR3 DNA reads as TGTGCCAGCAGCTCAGCCGGACAGCAGTACTTC.

The chain uses TRBV27 and TRBJ1-1, with 11 bases lining up with TRBD1. J gave up 1 base and V 1 base, and 2 bases lay outside the gene matches. The CDR3 runs to 16 residues. The germline gives CDR1 MNHEY, CDR2 SMNVEV (reference sequence). CDR3 region: CASSLWTGGSNTEAFF. The DNA for the CDR3 is TGTGCCAGCAGTTTATGGACAGGGGGCTCGAACACTGAAGCTTTCTTT.

CDR3 DNA: TGTGCCAGCAGCTTAGTTTTTTCGGGGGGGCAGGGGGAGACCCAGTACTTC. As protein: CASSLVFSGGQGETQYF. This sequence joins TRBV11-2 and TRBJ2-5; TRBD2 matches 8 bases. This CDR3 is 17 amino acids long. Trimming cost V 1 base and J 5 bases; bases outside gene matches: 12. Germline lookup yields CDR1 SGHAT and CDR2 FQNNGV. Full variable domain (remainder filled in from reference TRBV11-2 and TRBJ2-5): EAGVAQSPRYKIIEKRQSVAFWCNPISGHATLYWYQQILGQGPKLLIQFQNNGVVDDSQLPKDRFSAERLKGVDSTLKIQPAKLEDSAVYLCASSLVFSGGQGETQYFGPGTRLLVL.

The chain joins TRBV19 to TRBJ1-2; D unresolved. V lost 6 bases to trimming and J lost 3 bases, with 20 bases between them. Germline values: CDR1 LNHDA, CDR2 SQIVND (reference sequence). This CDR3 is 16 amino acids long. The CDR3 DNA reads TGTGCCAGTAGCCCAGTTTCCTTGGGTCGGGACTATGGCTACACCTTC. Its translation: CASSPVSLGRDYGYTF.

The chain uses TRBV30 and TRBJ2-2; D is undetermined. Looked up from germline, CDR1 is GTSNPN and CDR2 is SVGIG (reference sequence). Trimming shortened V by 3 bases and J by 4 bases, and 9 bases separated the two germline ends. This CDR3 region has 13 residues. The CDR3 spells CAWSKGGTGELFF. For the CDR3, the DNA is TGTGCCTGGAGCAAGGGCGGCACCGGGGAGCTGTTTTTT.

V is TRBV7-8 and J is TRBJ2-2; D possibly uses TRBD1 or TRBD2 (6 bases each). Germline-derived CDR1 and CDR2 are SGHVS and FQNEAQ. The length of the CDR3 is 16 residues. Trimming pared 0 bases from V and 5 bases from J, leaving 13 bases between. CDR3 nucleotides: TGTGCCAGCAGCTTAGCGGGGGGAAGGGGGACCGGGGAGCTGTTTTTT. It specifies CASSLAGGRGTGELFF. Drawing the rest from reference TRBV7-8 and TRBJ2-2, the complete variable domain is GAGVSQSPRYKVAKRGQDVALRCDPISGHVSLFWYQQALGQGPEFLTYFQNEAQLDKSGLPSDRFFAERPEGSVSTLKIQRTQQEDSAVYLCASSLAGGRGTGELFFGEGSRLTVL.

The CDR3 reads CASKVPSTDTQYF. The CDR3 coding sequence is TGTGCCAGTAAAGTTCCCTCCACAGATACGCAGTATTTT. The chain is built from TRBV19 and TRBJ2-3; D is unresolved. The CDR3 runs 13 residues. The germline V and J ends were trimmed by 7 bases and 2 bases, with 10 bases remaining between them. Germline lookup yields CDR1 LNHDA and CDR2 SQIVND (reference sequence).

CDR3 sequence reads: CASSPPGSQQIFTDTQYF. The CDR3 DNA sequence: TGTGCCAGCAGCCCCCCAGGCTCGCAACAAATATTCACAGATACGCAGTATTTT. The J gene is TRBJ2-3, the V gene TRBV11-2; D unresolved. Trimming stripped 5 bases from V and 2 bases from J, with 23 bases between. The CDR3 totals 18 residues. Germline assignment: CDR1 SGHAT and CDR2 FQNNGV. The variable domain in full, with the rest retrieved from reference TRBV11-2 and TRBJ2-3, is EAGVAQSPRYKIIEKRQSVAFWCNPISGHATLYWYQQILGQGPKLLIQFQNNGVVDDSQLPKDRFSAERLKGVDSTLKIQPAKLEDSAVYLCASSPPGSQQIFTDTQYFGPGTRLTVL.

The V call is TRBV19, the J call TRBJ1-4, with 9 bases that match TRBD1. There are 15 residues in the CDR3. CDR1 and CDR2 from the germline V gene are LNHDA and SQIVND (reference sequence). J lost 7 bases, V lost 3 bases, and 6 bases had no gene match. CDR3 coding DNA: TGTGCCAGTAGTATGTTGACAGGGGGAGCTGAAAAACTGTTTTTT. This gives the protein CASSMLTGGAEKLFF.